This TCR beta chain was sequenced for a study of naive and memory T cell subsets. Notes on the study in general: In CD4 and CD8 cells, diversity dropped from naive through EMRA. Activation and differentiation may alter RNA-based TCR counts.

As regards this clonotype: Its antigen is not known.

Germline lookup yields CDR1 KGHSH and CDR2 LQKENI. The CDR3 consists of 13 residues. V was shortened by 4 bases and J by 6 bases, with 12 bases between the two germline ends. An equimolar mix of two oligonucleotides served as the beta constant-region primer for TRBC1 and TRBC2. A single record per CDR3 protein comes from TCRdb applying MiXCR to the UMI-ligation and nested PCR reads. This sample has tens of thousands of distinct CDR3 sequences, with more than 10% found just once. The rearrangement links TRBV18 to TRBJ1-1; D gene uncertain. The source is a human donor in good health. The source material was effector memory CD4+ T cells from blood. Subset noted: effector memory, CD45RA- CD27-. In DNA, the CDR3 is TGTGCCAGCTCACGCGGACTGGAAGCTGAAGCTTTCTTT. Its translation: CASSRGLEAEAFF.